These 17 T cell receptor beta chains came from one sample sequenced in a study of human T cells and chemical hapten exposure. Indicated time point: patch test 2, 6 weeks after DPC sensitization. Treatment specified: therapeutic diphenylcyclopropenone sensitization with weekly scalp DPC. Whole blood, unfractionated, served as the material for total RNA extraction. TCRdb fed the RACE reads into MiXCR, producing one record per CDR3 protein. The sample contains roughly 40,000 distinct CDR3 sequences, 9.5% to 10% of which appear only once. The sample was whole blood, taken in connection with sensitization to the hapten diphenylcyclopropenone (DPC). The receptors were gathered from a woman aged 25 to 39 with alopecia areata. Some clones in this sample may be carry-over from other donors' samples.

This clonotype was detected only a few times. The rearrangement uses TRBV9 and TRBJ2-1; tentatively, D is TRBD1 or TRBD2 (6 bases each). The germline V and J ends were trimmed by 4 bases and 6 bases, with 14 bases remaining between them. The CDR3 is 14 residues long. Germline CDR1 is SGDLS and CDR2 is YYNGEE. The CDR3 is CASSLGGHLNEQFF. The CDR3 nucleotides are TGTGCCAGCAGCTTGGGGGGCCACCTCAATGAGCAGTTCTTC.

This clonotype was counted many times. The V call is TRBV14, the J call TRBJ2-4, with D hard to call. The CDR3 is 16 amino acids. The germline V gene has CDR1 SGHDN and CDR2 FVKESK. V gave up 0 bases and J gave up 5 bases, with 14 bases separating them. The CDR3 protein is CASSQDRGLSENIQYF. In nucleotides, the CDR3 is TGTGCCAGCAGCCAAGATCGAGGTCTCAGCGAAAACATTCAGTACTTC.

V is TRBV5-8 and J is TRBJ1-5; possible D gene TRBD1, 5 bases. V gave up 4 bases and J gave up 7 bases, with 18 bases separating them. The CDR3 length is 15 residues. Germline CDR1 reads SGHTS; CDR2 reads YDEGEE. CDR3 region: CASSPLQGRDQPQHF. CDR3 coding DNA: TGTGCCAGCAGCCCCTTGCAGGGAAGGGACCAGCCCCAGCATTTT.

This clonotype has only a few counts. The chain recombines TRBV7-2 with TRBJ2-4; D perhaps matches TRBD2 (6 bases). Germline V gene data show CDR1 as SGHTA and CDR2 as FQGNSA. This CDR3 has 15 residues. Trimming pared 2 bases from V and 6 bases from J, leaving 14 bases between. CDR3 region: CASSLWRGPPNIQYF. CDR3 coding DNA: TGTGCCAGCAGCTTATGGCGGGGCCCCCCAAACATTCAGTACTTC.

This clonotype was seen ten or more times. J is TRBJ2-7 and V is TRBV5-1; unclear D gene. Trimming cost V 5 bases and J 2 bases, with 11 bases left between them. This CDR3 contains 13 residues. Germline values: CDR1 SGHRS, CDR2 YFSETQ. CDR3 loop: CASRSSQTYEQYF. DNA for the CDR3: TGCGCCAGCAGGTCCAGCCAGACCTACGAGCAGTACTTC.

The table lists this clonotype with many counts. This chain connects TRBV9 to TRBJ1-6, with D uncertain. V was trimmed by 3 bases and J by 9 bases, leaving 16 bases between them. CDR3 length: 15 residues. Per the germline V gene, CDR1 is SGDLS and CDR2 is YYNGEE. The CDR3 sequence is CASSAGLQEASPLHF. CDR3 DNA: TGTGCCAGCAGCGCCGGACTCCAGGAGGCTTCACCCCTCCACTTT. Drawing the rest from reference TRBV9 and TRBJ1-6, the complete variable domain is DSGVTQTPKHLITATGQRVTLRCSPRSGDLSVYWYQQSLDQGLQFLIQYYNGEERAKGNILERFSAQQFPDLHSELNLSSLELGDSALYFCASSAGLQEASPLHFGNGTRLTVT.

This clonotype showed up many times. This sequence joins TRBV7-9 and TRBJ2-3; unclear D gene. CDR1 is SEHNR and CDR2 is FQNEAQ in the germline V gene (reference sequence). Trimming pared 5 bases from V and 14 bases from J, leaving 8 bases between. CDR3 length: 9 amino acids. This chain's CDR3 is CASSEAPYF. The DNA for the CDR3 is TGTGCCAGCAGCGAGGCCCCGTATTTT.

The chain recombines TRBV3-1 with TRBJ2-7; D is uncertain. V was clipped by 0 bases and J by 4 bases, with 10 bases between them. Germline assignment: CDR1 LGHDT and CDR2 YNNKEL (reference sequence). The CDR3 extends over 14 amino acids. CDR3 sequence: CASSQENGVYEQYF. CDR3 DNA sequence: TGTGCCAGCAGCCAAGAGAACGGAGTTTACGAGCAGTACTTC.

This chain connects TRBV4-3 to TRBJ2-6, with unresolved D. Trimming cost V 4 bases and J 0 bases, with 4 bases left between them. Germline V gene lookup returns CDR1 LGHNA and CDR2 YSLEER. The length of the CDR3 is 14 residues. The CDR3 here is CASSLNSGANVLTF. The CDR3 DNA is TGCGCCAGCAGCCTTAACTCTGGGGCCAACGTCCTGACTTTC.

This clonotype has at least ten counts. This chain uses TRBV7-9 with TRBJ1-6; the match to TRBD1 covers 7 bases. V shed 5 bases and J 0 bases; nucleotides not matched to a gene: 7. Looked up from germline, CDR1 is SEHNR and CDR2 is FQNEAQ (reference sequence). The CDR3 sequence is 17 residues long. The CDR3 loop reads CASSALTGSSYNSPLHF. CDR3 DNA sequence: TGTGCCAGCAGCGCCTTGACAGGGAGCTCCTATAATTCACCCCTCCACTTT.

This chain links TRBV2 with TRBJ2-7; 8 nucleotides align to TRBD2. This CDR3 spans 14 amino acids. V was clipped by 5 bases and J by 1 base; unmatched bases: 4. From germline, CDR1 is SNHLY and CDR2 FYNNEI. CDR3 amino acids: CASSPAGASYEQYF. The DNA for the CDR3 is TGTGCCAGCAGTCCAGCGGGAGCTTCCTACGAGCAGTACTTC. The entire variable domain, with the rest obtained from reference TRBV2 and TRBJ2-7, is as follows: EPEVTQTPSHQVTQMGQEVILRCVPISNHLYFYWYRQILGQKVEFLVSFYNNEISEKSEIFDDQFSVERPDGSNFTLKIRSTKLEDSAMYFCASSPAGASYEQYFGPGTRLTVT.

The chain uses TRBV4-1 and TRBJ2-7; tentatively, D is TRBD1 (6 bases). V was trimmed by 3 bases and J by 3 bases, leaving 12 bases between them. Germline-derived CDR1 and CDR2 are MGHRA and YSYEKL. This CDR3 is built from 14 residues. The CDR3 protein is CASSQKDSLYEQYF. The CDR3 nucleotides read TGCGCCAGCAGCCAGAAGGACAGCCTCTACGAGCAGTACTTC.

This clonotype showed up just a few times. The J gene is TRBJ2-7, the V gene TRBV7-2; D is unclear. Deletions cut 0 bases from V and 6 bases from J, with 9 bases between. The CDR3 is made up of 13 amino acids. In germline, CDR1 is SGHTA, CDR2 FQGNSA. CDR3 region: CASSLAVFGEQYF. The CDR3 nucleotides are TGTGCCAGCAGCTTAGCCGTCTTCGGCGAGCAGTACTTC.

This clonotype has ten or more counts. V usage is TRBV9 and J usage is TRBJ2-1; D remains unclear. Germline CDR1 and CDR2: SGDLS and YYNGEE. Trimming removed 4 bases from V and 6 bases from J, with 8 bases in between. The CDR3 length is 12 residues. CDR3 nucleotides: TGTGCCAGCAGCACACAACCCAATGAGCAGTTCTTC. Protein sequence: CASSTQPNEQFF.

The chain uses TRBV29-1 and TRBJ1-5, with no clear D. CDR1 and CDR2 (germline): SQVTM, ANQGSEA. The CDR3 is 13 residues long. V dropped 5 bases and J dropped 4 bases, with 12 bases sitting between them. CDR3 sequence (DNA): TGCAGCGTTCTAGCGGCGGTTAATCAGCCCCAGCATTTT. Translation: CSVLAAVNQPQHF.

This clonotype was counted only a few times. The gene calls are TRBV20-1 and TRBJ1-1; tentative D call: TRBD1 (6 bases). The CDR3 sequence is 14 residues long. V dropped 1 base and J dropped 1 base, with 10 bases sitting between them. CDR1 and CDR2 (germline): DFQATT, SNEGSKA (reference sequence). The CDR3 spells CSARVGGSNTEAFF. In DNA form, the CDR3 reads TGCAGTGCTAGAGTGGGGGGCTCGAACACTGAAGCTTTCTTT.

This clonotype was recorded at least ten times. The chain couples TRBV18 to TRBJ2-7; 11 bases are a match to TRBD1. From germline, CDR1 is KGHSH and CDR2 LQKENI. Trimming at V came to 3 bases and at J to 2 bases, leaving 6 bases not matched to a gene. This CDR3 region has 16 residues. For the CDR3, the DNA is TGTGCCAGCTCACCTCTCGGACAGGGGGCGGCCTACGAGCAGTACTTC. Its translation is CASSPLGQGAAYEQYF.